This entry features one T cell receptor (beta chain) sequence. Its antigen remains unknown. Each of the donors was a healthy bone marrow donor. This record comes from a study of cytomegalovirus exposure and HLA in healthy donors. General study findings and limits: When analyzed later, a missense DCLRE1C variant was found to be linked to TCR beta V- and J-gene trimming. According to a later analysis, donors in an Asian-associated ancestry cluster reportedly had fewer N-insertions than the roughly 660-donor mean.

PCR was performed using 60 Vbeta and 13 Jbeta primers. Under the authors' procedure: Later, tens of millions of unique TCR beta chains were counted in an analysis, and 8.5 million to 13 million of them were shared. Some clones are missing from TCRdb's copy, which holds only in-frame ones; the method was immunoSEQ multiplex PCR. The D gene and trimming were derived from the DNA, and the V and J assignments and clone size from that table. The sample has 110,000 to 150,000 clones, roughly 70% seen once. V was clipped by 2 bases and J by 8 bases, with 10 bases between them. Germline-derived CDR1 and CDR2 are GTSNPN and SVGIG (reference sequence). The CDR3 is made up of 13 amino acids.

Sequencing used PBMCs. This sequence originates from a man between 60 and 75 years old in good health and CMV-seronegative. The chain recombines TRBV30 with TRBJ1-6; tentative D call: TRBD1 (5 bases). In DNA, the CDR3 is TGTGCCTGGAGTAGAGGGGAGGATTCACCCCTCCACTTT. Translated: CAWSRGEDSPLHF.